This T cell receptor (beta chain) came from a study of shared clonotypes between healthy human individuals. Splitting of CD4+ cells produced CD45RA+ naive and CD45RA-negative memory subsets. Using immunoSEQ multiplex PCR, the repertoire was profiled, and TCRdb retains in-frame clones only, with some absent. The top ten clones hold about 0.36% of a sample with fewer than 3 million clones, 85% to 95% of them seen once. Sample: naive CD4+ T cells from PBMCs. Specified subset: CD45RA+ positively selected. This sequence originates from a man younger than 35 in good health. Some clones in this sample may be carry-over from other donors' samples.

The CDR3 DNA sequence: TGTGCCAGCAGCTTAGCGCTGGGTTTCCAAGAGACCCAGTACTTC. This translates into CASSLALGFQETQYF. The chain links TRBV7-2 to TRBJ2-5; D gene uncertain. Germline values: CDR1 SGHTA, CDR2 FQGNSA. Trimming removed 0 bases at V and 1 base at J, with 9 bases between. The CDR3 extends over 15 amino acids.